These T cell receptor beta chains were read from a single sample in a study of response to subunit inactivated influenza vaccine. Using its own MiXCR run on the RT-PCR reads, TCRdb lists one record per CDR3 protein. The data show more than 500,000 distinct CDR3 sequences, roughly 12% seen once. This sample was shared with a second study, whose subject was T cells expressing NK-cell markers.

This specimen was PBMCs from blood, taken on the day of vaccination. Source of these receptors: a man in his fifties or sixties who received an inactivated influenza vaccine. CDR3s include the opening cysteine and the closing phenylalanine or tryptophan. Each record gives: J gene, CDR3 length, clone size, V gene, D gene, CDR3 DNA, CDR3 protein. D genes are given only for firm matches. Clone sizes are given selectively: once, few, many, or a class where the clone is expanded.

>TRBJ2-1|16|.|TRBV10-1|TRBD2
TGCGCCAGCAGCCTGGGACTAGCGGGCGTGTACAATGAGCAGTTCTTC
CASSLGLAGVYNEQFF
>TRBJ1-2|16|.|TRBV4-1|.
TGCGCCAGCAGCCAAGGCGGTAAACAGGGCTACTATGGCTACACCTTC
CASSQGGKQGYYGYTF
>TRBJ2-7|15|few|TRBV3-1|.
TGTGCCAGCAGCCAAGATCGGCAGTCCTCCTACGAGCAGTACTTC
CASSQDRQSSYEQYF
>TRBJ2-3|17|.|TRBV21-1|.
TGTGCCAGCAGCAAAAGCCACCGGACAGATAGCACAGATACGCAGTATTTT
CASSKSHRTDSTDTQYF
>TRBJ1-2|14|few|TRBV20-1|.
TGCAGTGCGAGAGAGGGGGAGATTCTTTGGGGCTACACCTTC
CSAREGEILWGYTF
>TRBJ2-7|13|.|TRBV7-9|.
TGTGCCAGCAGCCCAACGGGCTTCTACGAGCAGTACTTC
CASSPTGFYEQYF
>TRBJ2-7|16|few|TRBV7-8|TRBD2
TGTGCCAGCAGCCCACAATTACTAGCGGACTCCTACGAGCAGTACTTC
CASSPQLLADSYEQYF
>TRBJ2-1|17|many|TRBV4-2|TRBD2
TGTGCCAGCAGCCAAGATATAGCGGGGCCGCCTTACAATGAGCAGTTCTTC
CASSQDIAGPPYNEQFF
>TRBJ2-7|13|.|TRBV20-1|TRBD1
TGCAGTGTCCCCGGGACAGTCTCCTACGAGCAGTACTTC
CSVPGTVSYEQYF
>TRBJ2-1|15|few|TRBV12-3/TRBV12-4|.
TGTGCCAGCAGTTCCCCCCTGGGGACCAACAATGAGCAGTTCTTC
CASSSPLGTNNEQFF
>TRBJ2-2|15|.|TRBV19|.
TGTGCCAGTAACATAAATGGGGTCGGGACCGGGGAGCTGTTTTTT
CASNINGVGTGELFF
>TRBJ2-2|16|many|TRBV12-3/TRBV12-4|TRBD2
TGTGCCAGCAGTTTAGCTAGCGGGACGAACACCGGGGAGCTGTTTTTT
CASSLASGTNTGELFF
>TRBJ1-5|15|.|TRBV4-1|TRBD1
TGCGCCAGCAGCCAAGGACAGGGCCTCAATCAGCCCCAGCATTTT
CASSQGQGLNQPQHF
>TRBJ2-6|15|few|TRBV2|.
TGTGCCAGCAGTGAAGCGCCTCGGGGGGCCAACGTCCTGACTTTC
CASSEAPRGANVLTF
>TRBJ2-1|16|.|TRBV6-2/TRBV6-3|TRBD2
TGTGCCAGCACCAGAGCGGGACTAGCGGGTTACAATGAGCAGTTCTTC
CASTRAGLAGYNEQFF
>TRBJ2-4|16|.|TRBV10-2|.
TGCGCCAGCAGTGAAGGGGGAACCTTAGCCAAAAACATTCAGTACTTC
CASSEGGTLAKNIQYF
>TRBJ1-2|15|.|TRBV27|TRBD1
TGTGCCAGCAGTTTGGAACAGGGGTCCTACTATGGCTACACCTTC
CASSLEQGSYYGYTF
>TRBJ1-3|15|few|TRBV5-1|.
TGCGCCAGCAGCTTGGGGGGCGACTCTGGAAACACCATATATTTT
CASSLGGDSGNTIYF